A selection of T cell receptor beta chains follows, all from one sample in a study of blood T cell repertoires in COVID-19. The protocol was immunoSEQ multiplex PCR, while the TCRdb copy is restricted to in-frame clones and leaves out a portion. The sample yields some 200,000 clones, roughly 80% seen once. Sequenced sample: PBMCs or T cells enriched from blood (not recorded which). The receptors stem from a woman between 45 and 60 years old who had recovered from COVID-19. The CDR3 runs from the conserved cysteine through the conserved F or W. D genes are given only for firm matches. Expanded clones get a size class; other rows say once, few or many, or leave the size out.

abundance	j_gene	v_gene	d_gene	CDR3nt	CDR3aa
few	TRBJ2-1	TRBV18	.	TGTGCCAGCTCACCTGTTCCGGGAAGTGGGAATGAGCAGTTCTTC	CASSPVPGSGNEQFF
few	TRBJ1-1	TRBV10-3	.	TGTGCCATCAGTGAGAAAGGACAGATGAACACTGAAGCTTTCTTT	CAISEKGQMNTEAFF
few	TRBJ1-3	TRBV7-9	.	TGTGCCAGCAGCGATTCCGCGAACACCATATATTTT	CASSDSANTIYF
.	TRBJ1-3	TRBV10-2	.	TGCGCCAGTATCTTGAGCTCTGGAAACACCATATATTTT	CASILSSGNTIYF
.	TRBJ2-5	TRBV28	TRBD1	TGTGCCAGCAGTGCCGGACAGGGTTGGCAAGAGACCCAGTACTTC	CASSAGQGWQETQYF
.	TRBJ1-1	TRBV18	.	TGTGCCAGCTCACCAATTAAGGGGTCCACTGAAGCTTTCTTT	CASSPIKGSTEAFF
.	TRBJ2-7	TRBV3-1/TRBV3-2	.	TGTGCCAGCAGCCCCACTATCTTTTTTTCCTACGAGCAGTACTTC	CASSPTIFFSYEQYF
.	TRBJ1-2	TRBV25-1	TRBD1	TGTGCCAGCAGTGGACGGACAGGGGGCGTGAGGCTTGGCTACACCTTC	CASSGRTGGVRLGYTF
.	TRBJ2-3	TRBV6-5	.	TGTGCCAGCGGTTCCTTTCGCGGGCGTGCGACAGATACGCAGTATTTT	CASGSFRGRATDTQYF
.	TRBJ2-7	TRBV29-1	.	TGCAGCGTCGGAGGCTTCTCCTACGAGCAGTACTTC	CSVGGFSYEQYF
few	TRBJ1-3	TRBV27	.	TGTGCCAGCAGCCCCAATATGGCTTTCTCTGGAAACACCATATATTTT	CASSPNMAFSGNTIYF
.	TRBJ2-1	TRBV4-1	TRBD1	TGCGCCAGCAGCCGCCAAGACAGGGGAGCATCCTACAATGAGCAGTTCTTC	CASSRQDRGASYNEQFF
.	TRBJ1-5	TRBV15	.	TGTGCCACCAGCCGGAGGGCAGGGAGGGGTGCCAATCAGCCCCAGCATTTT	CATSRRAGRGANQPQHF
.	TRBJ2-1	TRBV28	TRBD2	TGTGCCAGCAGGCGTTCCAGGACTAGCGGTGGCGGCGGTGAGCAGTTCTTC	CASRRSRTSGGGGEQFF
.	TRBJ2-1	TRBV15	.	TGTGCCACCAGCGGAGGATTAGGGGGAACCCGCTCCTACAATGAGCAGTTCTTC	CATSGGLGGTRSYNEQFF
once	TRBJ1-6	TRBV18	.	TGTGCCAGCTCACCGACGACGCAGGGGTTTCGTAATTCACCCCTCCACTTT	CASSPTTQGFRNSPLHF
.	TRBJ2-1	TRBV10-3	TRBD2	TGTGCCATCAGCCAGGTCGGGAGGGGGGATGAGCAGTTCTTC	CAISQVGRGDEQFF
.	TRBJ1-1	TRBV5-6	.	TGTGCCAGCAGCCTTAACACTGAAGCTTTCTTT	CASSLNTEAFF
.	TRBJ2-1	TRBV19	TRBD1	TGTGCCAGTAGTATACCCGGACAGGGGACGAACAATGAGCAGTTCTTC	CASSIPGQGTNNEQFF
.	TRBJ1-4	TRBV4-1	.	TGCGCCAGCAGCCAAGAGCCCGCCTGGCAGAACCTTGAAAAACTGTTTTTT	CASSQEPAWQNLEKLFF
few	TRBJ2-3	TRBV15	.	TGTGCCACCAGCAGAGGTGGCAGGGGACCTTCCACAGATACGCAGTATTTT	CATSRGGRGPSTDTQYF
.	TRBJ1-5	TRBV12-3/TRBV12-4	.	TGTGCCAGCAGTTTACAGGGTAATCAGCCCCAGCATTTT	CASSLQGNQPQHF
.	TRBJ2-1	TRBV28	TRBD1	TGTGCCAGCAGCCTCCTATTGGGACAGGGGGACCCCGCGCGGTTCTTC	CASSLLLGQGDPARFF
few	TRBJ2-7	TRBV19	TRBD2	TGTGCCAGTAGTATAGGACCGGGACTAGCGGGTTACGAGCAGTACTTC	CASSIGPGLAGYEQYF
.	TRBJ1-6	TRBV28	.	TGTGCCAGCAGTTTAGCCGGGGGGGGGCTTAATTCACCCCTCCACTTT	CASSLAGGGLNSPLHF